This passage covers 10 T cell receptor beta chains from one sample sequenced in a study of blood T cell repertoires in COVID-19. Sequencing used immunoSEQ multiplex PCR; TCRdb keeps in-frame clones, though not all of them. The sample lists 350,000 or so clones; 80% to 90% were seen once. Sequencing used peripheral blood. These receptor sequences come from a woman aged 30 to 39 with COVID-19, enrolled during active disease.

The J gene is TRBJ1-1, the V gene TRBV6-5; a weak D match, TRBD1 (5 bases). With 4 bases removed from V and 5 bases from J, the gap between germline ends came to 14 bases. CDR3 length: 14 residues. CDR1 and CDR2 from the germline V gene are MNHEY and SVGAGI. The CDR3 reads CASSLAGKGTEAFF. The CDR3 nucleotides read TGTGCCAGCAGTTTAGCAGGGAAAGGAACTGAAGCTTTCTTT.

V and J are TRBV19 and TRBJ1-3; a possible D gene is TRBD1 (6 bases). CDR1 LNHDA and CDR2 SQIVND come from the germline V gene (reference sequence). Trimming took 4 bases from V and 0 from J, leaving 13 bases between them. The length of the CDR3 is 16 residues. CDR3: CASSTRTESSGNTIYF. The CDR3 DNA sequence: TGTGCCAGTAGTACACGGACAGAAAGCTCTGGAAACACCATATATTTT.

This clone was observed once. The chain is built from TRBV20-1 and TRBJ2-5; TRBD2 is a possible D gene (6 bases). In germline, CDR1 is DFQATT, CDR2 SNEGSKA (reference sequence). This CDR3 comprises 12 residues. With 3 bases removed from V and 4 bases from J, the gap between germline ends came to 9 bases. The CDR3, as DNA: TGCAGTGCTAGTCTCGGGGGAGAGACCCAGTACTTC. This encodes CSASLGGETQYF.

The chain is built from TRBV28 and TRBJ2-7; 7 bases line up with TRBD2. Germline CDR1 is MDHEN and CDR2 is SYDVKM. This CDR3 is 15 amino acids long. The junction had 13 bases not matched to a gene; V was cut back by 5 bases and J by 6 bases. CDR3 region: CASSLPGLSTSEQYF. The DNA of the CDR3 is TGTGCCAGCAGTCTCCCGGGACTAAGTACCTCCGAGCAGTACTTC.

The chain joins TRBV6-5 to TRBJ1-5; D perhaps matches TRBD1 (5 bases). The CDR3 sequence is 14 residues long. Germline CDR1 MNHEY, CDR2 SVGAGI. Between the trimmed V and J ends, which lost 4 bases and 3 bases, there was a span of 10 bases. The CDR3 region is CASSSGIANQPQHF. As DNA, the CDR3 is TGTGCCAGCAGTTCAGGGATAGCCAATCAGCCCCAGCATTTT.

This clone appeared a few times. J is TRBJ2-2 and V is TRBV7-9, with 8 bases that match TRBD2. Germline V gene lookup returns CDR1 SEHNR and CDR2 FQNEAQ (reference sequence). The CDR3 has 16 residues. After removal of 5 bases from V and 5 bases from J, the junction contained 10 bases not matched to a gene. The CDR3 DNA reads as TGTGCCAGCAGCCGCTCCGGGACTAGGCGGACCGGGGAGCTGTTTTTT. Encoded protein: CASSRSGTRRTGELFF.

This rearrangement joins TRBV15 to TRBJ2-5, with 10 bases fitting TRBD2. The J segment lost 5 bases and the V segment lost 3 bases, leaving 12 bases of the junction unmatched. This CDR3 has 17 amino acids. The germline V gene encodes CDR1 LNHNV and CDR2 YYDKDF (reference sequence). CDR3 DNA: TGTGCCACCAGCAGCCGGAAGGCTAGCGGGAGAAGGGAGACCCAGTACTTC. Amino acids: CATSSRKASGRRETQYF.

V gene TRBV9 combines with J gene TRBJ2-7; 11 bases fit TRBD2. Germline V gives CDR1 SGDLS, CDR2 YYNGEE. This CDR3 contains 14 residues. Germline trimming cut 3 bases from V and 3 bases from J; bases unmatched to any gene: 2. The CDR3: CASSAGTSGYEQYF. DNA of the CDR3: TGTGCCAGCAGCGCCGGGACTAGCGGCTACGAGCAGTACTTC.

This chain links TRBV27 with TRBJ1-1; 11 nucleotides align to TRBD1. Trimming removed 4 bases from V and 6 bases from J; junction bases left unmatched: 25. This CDR3 spans 21 amino acids. Germline assignment: CDR1 MNHEY and CDR2 SMNVEV (reference sequence). The chain's CDR3 is CASSSWDRGSPTPFRVAEAFF. In nucleotides, the CDR3 is TGTGCCAGCAGTTCGTGGGACAGGGGGTCTCCAACTCCTTTTCGGGTGGCTGAAGCTTTCTTT.

This chain links TRBV2 with TRBJ2-2; 14 bases line up with TRBD2. This CDR3 region has 15 residues. Germline assignment: CDR1 SNHLY and CDR2 FYNNEI. V lost 11 bases to trimming and J lost 10 bases; unmatched junction nucleotides: 12. The CDR3 region has the DNA TGTGCCTCAAGTGCGGGGACTAGCGGGAGAGAGGAGCTGTTTTTT. It yields the protein CASSAGTSGREELFF.